This T cell receptor beta chain stems from a study of human T cells and chemical hapten exposure. Study information: The sensitizing agent was 2% DPC, placed on 2 cm by 2 cm of upper inner arm skin.

Within the library, unique molecular identifiers were attached to each individual cDNA molecule. MiXCR, run by TCRdb on the RACE reads, gives a single entry per CDR3 protein. Of fewer than 300,000 distinct CDR3 sequences listed, approximately 8.4% are singletons. Indicated time point: pre-sensitization, week 0. Sample treatment: therapeutic diphenylcyclopropenone sensitization with weekly scalp DPC. Blood sampling preceded each patch test application. Trimming removed 4 bases from V and 1 base from J, with 14 bases in between. Germline V gene data show CDR1 as SQVTM and CDR2 as ANQGSEA. The CDR3 is 14 amino acids. This clonotype was picked up a small number of times.

The specimen was whole blood, collected in connection with sensitization to the hapten diphenylcyclopropenone (DPC). The source is a woman aged 40 to 49 with alopecia areata. Some clones in this sample may be carry-over from other donors' samples. The V gene is TRBV29-1, the J gene TRBJ2-7; D might be TRBD2 (6 bases). CDR3 loop: CSVAGFGSSYEQYF. The CDR3 nucleotides are TGCAGCGTTGCTGGTTTCGGGAGTTCCTACGAGCAGTACTTC.